This T cell receptor beta chain originates from a study of naive and memory T cell subsets. The beta constant-region primer was an equimolar mix of two oligonucleotides covering TRBC1 and TRBC2. The cDNA 3' end received a ligated single-stranded oligonucleotide carrying the SP2 primer and a 12-nucleotide UMI. TCRdb recomputed calls from the UMI-ligation and nested PCR reads with MiXCR, one row per CDR3 protein. The sample has some 150,000 distinct CDR3 sequences; about a sixth are singletons. Study conclusions and caveats: There was no ground truth to check naive and memory subset results. Possibly reflecting memory cells re-expressing CD45RA, a few larger clonotypes occurred in naive repertoires, especially CD8.

There are 15 residues in the CDR3. CDR1 SGHRS and CDR2 YFSETQ come from the germline V gene. Germline trimming cut 4 bases from V and 5 bases from J; bases unmatched to any gene: 7. This clonotype was picked up many times. The target antigen is unknown. Sequenced input: naive CD4+ T cells from blood. The gene calls are TRBV5-1 and TRBJ2-1; 9 bases align to TRBD2. This TCR was sampled from a human donor in good health. The CDR3 coding sequence is TGCGCCAGCAGCGTAGAAGGGACTAGCAACAATGAGCAGTTCTTC. Its translation is CASSVEGTSNNEQFF.